A selection of T cell receptor beta chains follows, all from one sample in a study of Ad26.COV2.S vaccination and SARS-CoV-2 variants. Here immunoSEQ multiplex PCR was the method, and the copy in TCRdb shows in-frame clones only, minus some. Found here are around 300,000 clones, around 89% of them singletons; the top ten hold just under 5%. The sample in question was peripheral blood, obtained in a trial of Ad26.COV2.S vaccine versus placebo. The receptor set was obtained from a person aged 18-65 years who received the Ad26.COV2.S COVID-19 vaccine or a placebo. Both conserved end residues are part of each CDR3. D genes are given only for firm matches. Some rows mark clone size as missing; the rest say once, few, many or name a class of expanded clone.

J gene	CDR3 length	V gene	clone size	D gene	CDR3 protein	CDR3 DNA
TRBJ1-1	13	TRBV25-1	once	-	CASRQSMNTEAFF	TGTGCCAGCCGACAATCAATGAACACTGAAGCTTTCTTT
TRBJ2-1	15	TRBV5-1	-	-	CASSLATADYNEQFF	TGCGCCAGCAGCTTGGCCACTGCTGACTACAATGAGCAGTTCTTC
TRBJ2-7	12	TRBV5-6	once	-	CASSFLFLEQYF	TGTGCCAGCAGCTTTCTTTTTCTAGAGCAGTACTTC
TRBJ1-4	14	TRBV4-1	-	-	CASRSIPVAEKLFF	TGCGCCAGCAGGTCCATTCCCGTAGCTGAAAAACTGTTTTTT
TRBJ2-5	15	TRBV9	-	-	CASSVRGEIQETQYF	TGTGCCAGCAGCGTCCGCGGGGAGATACAAGAGACCCAGTACTTC
TRBJ2-7	16	TRBV10-3	-	-	CAISGTLIGATNEQYF	TGTGCCATCAGTGGGACGCTGATAGGGGCAACAAACGAGCAGTACTTC
TRBJ1-2	13	TRBV25-1	-	-	CASSAGTVYGYTF	TGTGCCAGCAGCGCAGGGACGGTCTATGGCTACACCTTC
TRBJ2-1	15	TRBV5-6	-	-	CASSPRPGGNNEQFF	TGTGCCAGCAGCCCCAGGCCGGGTGGCAACAATGAGCAGTTCTTC
TRBJ1-2	16	TRBV5-1	once	-	CASSLGGAGVNYGYTF	TGCGCCAGCAGCTTGGGCGGTGCAGGGGTTAACTATGGCTACACCTTC
TRBJ2-1	16	TRBV5-1	once	TRBD2	CASSLLADPSYNEQFF	TGCGCCAGCAGCTTACTAGCGGATCCCTCCTACAATGAGCAGTTCTTC
TRBJ2-5	15	TRBV7-2	-	TRBD2	CASSHRTSGAETQYF	TGTGCCAGCAGCCACCGGACTAGCGGGGCGGAGACCCAGTACTTC
TRBJ2-1	16	TRBV28	-	-	CASSYEGAGSYNEQFF	TGTGCCAGCAGTTACGAGGGAGCAGGGTCCTACAATGAGCAGTTCTTC
TRBJ2-2	18	TRBV19	once	TRBD1	CASSLQNDRGLFTGELFF	TGTGCCAGTAGTCTCCAAAACGACAGGGGACTCTTCACCGGGGAGCTGTTTTTT
TRBJ1-2	13	TRBV20-1	-	TRBD1	CSASRQGGYGYTF	TGCAGTGCTAGTCGGCAGGGGGGCTATGGCTACACCTTC
TRBJ1-3	15	TRBV30	-	-	CAWSKGTHSGNTIYF	TGTGCCTGGAGTAAGGGAACCCACTCTGGAAACACCATATATTTT
TRBJ2-5	14	TRBV13	-	-	CASRHNGHQETQYF	TGTGCCAGCAGGCACAACGGCCACCAAGAGACCCAGTACTTC
TRBJ2-3	13	TRBV6-5	-	-	CASVSGSTDTQYF	TGTGCCAGCGTCTCAGGGAGCACAGATACGCAGTATTTT
TRBJ2-7	12	TRBV10-3	-	-	CAISEGVYEQYF	TGTGCCATCAGTGAAGGGGTCTACGAGCAGTACTTC
TRBJ2-3	13	TRBV4-2	-	-	CASSQDMPDTQYF	TGTGCCAGCAGCCAAGATATGCCGGATACGCAGTATTTT
TRBJ1-5	15	TRBV5-1	-	-	CASSLAGDFNQPQHF	TGCGCCAGCAGCTTAGCGGGGGACTTCAATCAGCCCCAGCATTTT
TRBJ2-1	15	TRBV7-3	-	-	CASSPNSGSDNEQFF	TGTGCCAGCAGCCCCAATTCTGGGTCGGACAATGAGCAGTTCTTC
TRBJ2-7	14	TRBV30	-	-	CAWSVVGKPWEQYF	TGTGCCTGGAGTGTAGTAGGAAAGCCCTGGGAGCAGTACTTC
TRBJ1-1	15	TRBV4-3	-	-	CASSQDKLRGAEAFF	TGCGCCAGCAGCCAAGATAAACTCCGAGGAGCTGAAGCTTTCTTT
TRBJ1-2	16	TRBV7-9	-	-	CASSGPDRGRFYGYTF	TGTGCCAGCAGCGGCCCGGACCGGGGGCGCTTCTATGGCTACACCTTC
TRBJ1-2	15	TRBV28	-	-	CASSSDGQRNYGYTF	TGTGCCAGCAGTAGCGACGGACAAAGAAACTATGGCTACACCTTC
TRBJ2-7	12	TRBV6-4	-	TRBD1	CASVKGTGEQYF	TGTGCCAGCGTTAAAGGGACAGGCGAGCAGTACTTC
TRBJ2-1	15	TRBV5-4	-	TRBD2	CASSPSGRWDNEQFF	TGTGCCAGCAGCCCTAGCGGGAGATGGGACAATGAGCAGTTCTTC
TRBJ2-1	15	TRBV28	-	TRBD2	CASSPTSGRDNEQFF	TGTGCCAGCAGTCCTACTAGCGGGAGAGACAATGAGCAGTTCTTC
TRBJ2-1	13	TRBV30	-	TRBD1	CAWRDRGFGEQFF	TGTGCCTGGAGGGACAGGGGCTTCGGTGAGCAGTTCTTC
TRBJ2-3	14	TRBV5-8	-	-	CASSSSLSTDTQYF	TGTGCCAGCAGCTCCTCATTAAGCACAGATACGCAGTATTTT
TRBJ1-5	14	TRBV5-1	-	-	CASSLTGKNQPQHF	TGCGCCAGCAGCTTAACAGGGAAGAATCAGCCCCAGCATTTT
TRBJ2-1	14	TRBV13	once	TRBD1	CASSEGQGRDLQFF	TGTGCCAGCAGCGAGGGACAGGGCCGGGATTTGCAGTTCTTC
TRBJ1-2	15	TRBV7-2	-	TRBD1	CASSLRWTGGDGYTF	TGTGCCAGCAGCTTAAGGTGGACAGGGGGAGATGGCTACACCTTC
TRBJ2-1	17	TRBV27	-	-	CASSFRSPGSQGNEQFF	TGTGCCAGCAGTTTCCGCTCTCCCGGGTCCCAAGGCAATGAGCAGTTCTTC
TRBJ2-7	15	TRBV30	-	TRBD1	CAWTRGGHTSYEQYF	TGTGCCTGGACTCGAGGGGGCCACACGTCTTACGAGCAGTACTTC
TRBJ1-4	13	TRBV5-6	-	-	CASSPGANEKLFF	TGTGCCAGCAGTCCAGGGGCCAATGAAAAACTGTTTTTT
TRBJ2-1	17	TRBV27	-	TRBD1	CASSSQGEEMGYNEQFF	TGTGCCAGCAGTTCACAGGGGGAAGAGATGGGATACAATGAGCAGTTCTTC
TRBJ2-2	15	TRBV4-1	-	TRBD1	CASSHLTGPTGELFF	TGCGCCAGCAGCCATTTGACAGGGCCCACCGGGGAGCTGTTTTTT
TRBJ2-1	14	TRBV18	-	-	CASSPLSSYNEQFF	TGTGCCAGCTCACCATTATCCTCCTACAATGAGCAGTTCTTC
TRBJ1-4	15	TRBV3-1/TRBV3-2	-	TRBD1	CASSRTGTGRGKLFF	TGTGCCAGCAGCCGAACCGGGACAGGGCGTGGGAAACTGTTTTTT
TRBJ2-3	16	TRBV5-8	-	-	CASSSRQTDSTDTQYF	TGTGCCAGCAGCTCCCGACAGACGGATTCCACAGATACGCAGTATTTT
TRBJ1-4	16	TRBV5-1	-	-	CASSVGTTATNEKLFF	TGCGCCAGCAGCGTCGGGACTACTGCAACTAATGAAAAACTGTTTTTT